This entry describes one T cell receptor beta chain. Original processing methods: Using reference gene primer amplification, nucleated cell counts were estimated. The method was immunoSEQ multiplex PCR; TCRdb's version includes in-frame clones alone and lacks a portion of them. V, J and clone size are those of that table, while D and trimming were read from the DNA. The sample carries about 110,000 clones, about 80% recorded once. These data belong to a study of blood T cell repertoires in COVID-19. Across the whole study: T cells, B-cell-depleted T cells, or PBMCs provided the cDNA or gDNA that served as material.

The CDR3 consists of 13 residues. The germline CDR1 and CDR2 sequences are SGHVS and FQNEAQ. J lost 8 bases, V lost 4 bases, and 5 bases had no gene match. V and J are TRBV7-8 and TRBJ1-2; 9 bases map to TRBD1. Specimen: peripheral blood. The receptor was isolated from a woman aged 45-65 years with acute or convalescent COVID-19. The CDR3 DNA follows: TGTGCCAGCAGCTCCCACGGGACAGGGGGCTACACCTTC. As protein: CASSSHGTGGYTF.